Sequencing of this TCR beta chain was carried out in a study of low-dose radiotherapy and immunotherapy resistance in tumors. Covering alpha and beta chains, TRAV- and TRBV-specific primers were used for the first-strand cDNA. Amplification of TCRs used a constant-region primer and V-primer adapter for 15 to 25 PCR cycles. Each CDR3 protein gets one entry after TCRdb re-called the reads with MiXCR. The repertoire consists of about 39,000 distinct CDR3 sequences, with around a third occurring once and the leading ten covering less than 4%. The time point here: before trial treatment. This clonotype has a count of ten or more. Specimen: PBMCs, collected before treatment. This clonotype originated in a male donor with gallbladder cancer.

The DNA of the CDR3 is TGTGCCAGCAGCTTAGATCCCGACAGGGTGAACACTGAAGCTTTCTTT. Translating gives CASSLDPDRVNTEAFF. The chain employs TRBV11-2 and TRBJ1-1, with TRBD1 matching 7 bases. This CDR3 is 16 amino acids long. V shed 0 bases, J shed 0 bases, and the junction held 4 bases outside the gene matches. Germline CDR1 reads SGHAT; CDR2 reads FQNNGV. The full variable domain, in which reference TRBV11-2 and TRBJ1-1 provide the parts outside the CDR3, is EAGVAQSPRYKIIEKRQSVAFWCNPISGHATLYWYQQILGQGPKLLIQFQNNGVVDDSQLPKDRFSAERLKGVDSTLKIQPAKLEDSAVYLCASSLDPDRVNTEAFFGQGTRLTVV.